A single sample gave rise to the 9 T cell receptor beta chains below, sequenced in a study of CD8+ T cells in alopecia areata. As the sequencing template, cDNA was produced by extracting RNA and reverse transcribing it. TCRdb keeps only in-frame clones here, not all; method: immunoSEQ multiplex PCR. The table has about 110,000 clones, under 60% seen once; the top ten hold 20% to 25%. Source material: NKG2D-low CD8+ T cells sorted from blood. The receptors derive from a human donor with alopecia areata.

The chain combines TRBV4-1 with TRBJ1-1; D is ambiguous. The germline CDR1 and CDR2 sequences are MGHRA and YSYEKL. The CDR3 spans 13 residues. Trimming took 0 bases from V and 5 from J, leaving 7 bases between them. In nucleotides, the CDR3 is TGCGCCAGCAGCCAAGATTTAAAGACTGAAGCTTTCTTT. Translation: CASSQDLKTEAFF.

The rearrangement uses TRBV2 and TRBJ1-2, with 10 bases that match TRBD1. V lost 7 bases, J lost 4 bases, and 3 bases stayed unmatched. Germline-derived CDR1 and CDR2 are SNHLY and FYNNEI. The CDR3 runs 13 residues. The CDR3 nucleotides read TGTGCCAGCATGCGGACAGGGGGCTATGGCTACACCTTC. The encoded protein is CASMRTGGYGYTF.

CDR3 DNA: TGTGCCTGGAGTACTACTCTAGCGGGAGGGACATACAATGAGCAGTTCTTC. It specifies CAWSTTLAGGTYNEQFF. The gene calls are TRBV30 and TRBJ2-1, with 12 bases fitting TRBD2. CDR1 and CDR2 from the germline V gene are GTSNPN and SVGIG (reference sequence). After removal of 2 bases from V and 4 bases from J, the junction contained 9 bases not matched to a gene. This CDR3 has 17 residues.

J is TRBJ2-7 and V is TRBV4-1; D unclear. From germline, CDR1 is MGHRA and CDR2 YSYEKL. Trimming removed 0 bases at V and 4 bases at J, with 7 bases between. This CDR3 is 13 amino acids long. Here the CDR3 reads CASSQDGVYEQYF. For the CDR3, the DNA is TGCGCCAGCAGCCAAGATGGGGTTTACGAGCAGTACTTC.

This clone was recorded many times. V gene TRBV10-1 combines with J gene TRBJ2-7; 8 bases map to TRBD1. Trimming took 5 bases from V and 5 from J; bases not matched to a gene: 2. Germline lookup yields CDR1 WNHNN and CDR2 SYGVQD (reference sequence). The CDR3 length is 12 residues. CDR3 nucleotide sequence: TGCGCCAGCAGTAAGGACAGGGACGAGCAGTACTTC. This codes for CASSKDRDEQYF.

On this clone: The sample has other DNA sequences that encode this CDR3 too. The CDR3 coding sequence is TGTGCCAGCAGCTTAGGCAGGGATGAGCAGTTCTTC. Its protein product is CASSLGRDEQFF. The rearrangement uses TRBV13 and TRBJ2-1, with a possible D match to TRBD1 (5 bases). Between the trimmed V and J ends, which lost 0 bases and 8 bases, there was a span of 5 bases. This CDR3 contains 12 residues. Germline V gene lookup returns CDR1 PRHDT and CDR2 FYEKMQ (reference sequence). Combining the CDR3 with reference TRBV13 and TRBJ2-1 gives the whole variable domain AAGVIQSPRHLIKEKRETATLKCYPIPRHDTVYWYQQGPGQDPQFLISFYEKMQSDKGSIPDRFSAQQFSDYHSELNMSSLELGDSALYFCASSLGRDEQFFGPGTRLTVL.

V is TRBV6-6 and J is TRBJ1-2; 7 bases are shared with TRBD1. The CDR3 has 13 residues. With V trimmed by 7 bases and J by 6 bases, 8 bases remained unmatched. In germline, CDR1 is MNHNY, CDR2 SVGAGI (reference sequence). CDR3 protein: CASTALQGNGYTF. As DNA, the CDR3 is TGTGCCAGCACCGCGCTACAGGGGAATGGCTACACCTTC.

J is TRBJ2-1 and V is TRBV7-8, with D tentatively TRBD2 (6 bases). The CDR3 extends over 14 amino acids. The germline V gene encodes CDR1 SGHVS and CDR2 FQNEAQ. Trimming stripped 5 bases from V and 6 bases from J, with 14 bases between. CDR3 DNA sequence: TGTGCCAGCAGCCTCCTCGGGACTTTCAATGAGCAGTTCTTC. The encoded protein is CASSLLGTFNEQFF.

The chain employs TRBV13 and TRBJ1-3; unclear D gene. The V gene lost 5 bases and the J gene lost 7 bases, with 12 bases spanning the gap. The CDR3 consists of 13 residues. Per the germline V gene, CDR1 is PRHDT and CDR2 is FYEKMQ (reference sequence). The CDR3 loop reads CASSLLEWNTIYF. Written as DNA, the CDR3 is TGTGCCAGCAGCCTTCTGGAGTGGAACACCATATATTTT.